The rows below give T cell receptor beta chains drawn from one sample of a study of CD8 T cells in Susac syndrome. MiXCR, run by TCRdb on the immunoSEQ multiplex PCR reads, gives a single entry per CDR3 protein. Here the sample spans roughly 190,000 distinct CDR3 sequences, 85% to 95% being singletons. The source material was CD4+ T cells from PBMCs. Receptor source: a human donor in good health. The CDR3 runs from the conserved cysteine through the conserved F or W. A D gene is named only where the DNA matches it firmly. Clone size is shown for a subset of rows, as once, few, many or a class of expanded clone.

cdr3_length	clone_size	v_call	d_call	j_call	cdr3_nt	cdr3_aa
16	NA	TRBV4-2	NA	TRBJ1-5	TGTGCCAGCAGCCAAGATCCCCAGGGTTTGGGTCAGCCCCAGCATTTT	CASSQDPQGLGQPQHF
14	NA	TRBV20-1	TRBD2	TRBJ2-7	TGCAGGGGGGGACTAGCGGGAATAGGAAACGAGCAGTACTTC	CRGGLAGIGNEQYF
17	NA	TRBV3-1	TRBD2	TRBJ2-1	TGTGCCAGCTCCGGACTAGCGGGAGGGCGAGGGATCGGTGAGCAGTTCTTC	CASSGLAGGRGIGEQFF
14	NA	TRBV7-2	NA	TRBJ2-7	TGTGCCAGCAGCAGTATCGGGAGAAAGGGGGAGCAGTACTTC	CASSSIGRKGEQYF
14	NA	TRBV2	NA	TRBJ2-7	TGTGCCAGCAGTGAAAGGGGCGCATTGGGCGAGCAGTACTTC	CASSERGALGEQYF
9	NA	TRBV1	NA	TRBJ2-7	TGCACCAGCGACTACGAGCAGTACTTC	CTSDYEQYF
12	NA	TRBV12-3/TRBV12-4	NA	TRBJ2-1	TGTGCCAGCACCCCTGAGGCCGCAGGGGCGGTCTTC	CASTPEAAGAVF
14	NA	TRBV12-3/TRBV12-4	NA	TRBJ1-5	TGTGCCAGCAGATCTGGACAGTTCAATCAGCCCCAGCATTTT	CASRSGQFNQPQHF
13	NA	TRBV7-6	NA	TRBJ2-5	TGTGCCAGCAGCTTAAGCAGTGCCGGGACCCAGTACTTC	CASSLSSAGTQYF
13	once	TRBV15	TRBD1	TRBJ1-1	TGTGCCACCAGGGGACAGGCGGACACTGAAGCTTTCTTT	CATRGQADTEAFF
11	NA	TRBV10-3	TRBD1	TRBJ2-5	TGTGCCATCTTACAGGGGGAGACCCAGTACTTC	CAILQGETQYF
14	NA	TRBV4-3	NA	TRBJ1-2	TGCGCCAGCAGCCAAGAGAACCGAAAGGATGGCTACACCTTC	CASSQENRKDGYTF
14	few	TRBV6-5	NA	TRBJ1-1	TGTGCCAGCAGTCAGGCGGGGCCGAACACTGAAGCTTTCTTT	CASSQAGPNTEAFF
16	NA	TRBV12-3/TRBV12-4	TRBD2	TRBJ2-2	TGTGCCAGCAGACTAGCGAAACGAAGACACACCGGGGAGCTGTTTTTT	CASRLAKRRHTGELFF
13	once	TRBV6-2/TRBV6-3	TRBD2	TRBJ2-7	TGTGCCAGCAGAAGTAGCGGGATCTACGAGCAGTACTTC	CASRSSGIYEQYF
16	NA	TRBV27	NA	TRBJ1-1	TGTGCCAGCAGTCCCCGGACAGCCGACCTAAACACTGAAGCTTTCTTT	CASSPRTADLNTEAFF
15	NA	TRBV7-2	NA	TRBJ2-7	TGTGCCAGCAGCTTATATGGCAGGGGTTCCTACGAGCAGTACTTC	CASSLYGRGSYEQYF
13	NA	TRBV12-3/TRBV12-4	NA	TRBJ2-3	TGTGCCAGCAGTTTAGACCACACAGATACGCAGTATTTT	CASSLDHTDTQYF
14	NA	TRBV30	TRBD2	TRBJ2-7	TGTGCCTGGAGGGTAGCGGGGAGCTCCTACGAGCAGTACTTC	CAWRVAGSSYEQYF
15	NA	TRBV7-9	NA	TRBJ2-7	TGTGCCAGCAGCCCCCCGTGGGAAGGGGGAGACGAGCAGTACTTC	CASSPPWEGGDEQYF
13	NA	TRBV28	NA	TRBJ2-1	TGTGCCAGCATCGGGAGCCGCTACAATGAGCAGTTCTTC	CASIGSRYNEQFF
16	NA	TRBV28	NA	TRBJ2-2	TGTGCCAGCAGTTTATCGTGGGGGGCGGGCACCGGGGAGCTGTTTTTT	CASSLSWGAGTGELFF